These 4 T cell receptor beta chains share one sample of origin, sequenced in a study of CD8 T cells in ankylosing spondylitis. Each CDR3 protein is one row after TCRdb ran MiXCR on the 5' RACE reads. Of approximately 130,000 distinct CDR3 sequences in the sample, around 10% are singletons; the top ten hold around 4.3%. The sequencing sample was made of blood, either unsorted or a sorted T cell fraction (not recorded which). These receptor sequences come from a female donor with ankylosing spondylitis or in good health (not recorded which).

In this sample, this clonotype turned up many times. The chain couples TRBV11-1 to TRBJ1-1; TRBD1 might be the D (5 bases). The CDR3 consists of 14 residues. V lost 3 bases, J lost 5 bases, and 13 bases lay in between. From germline, CDR1 is SGHAT and CDR2 FQDESV (reference sequence). The CDR3 protein is CASSLTDLRTEAFF. The CDR3 DNA follows: TGTGCCAGCAGCTTGACAGATCTACGAACTGAAGCTTTCTTT.

This clonotype was recorded many times. The V and J genes are TRBV18 and TRBJ2-1; perhaps TRBD1 as D (5 bases). Germline CDR1 and CDR2: KGHSH and LQKENI. Between the trimmed V and J ends, which lost 3 bases and 7 bases, there was a span of 13 bases. The CDR3 runs 14 residues. CDR3 region: CASSPDQTENEQFF. For the CDR3, the DNA is TGTGCCAGCTCACCCGATCAGACAGAAAATGAGCAGTTCTTC.

This clonotype was counted ten times or more. The chain uses TRBV20-1 and TRBJ2-5; D call uncertain. The CDR3 spans 17 residues. V was clipped by 0 bases and J by 2 bases, with 19 bases between them. CDR1 and CDR2 from the germline V gene are DFQATT and SNEGSKA (reference sequence). CDR3 DNA: TGCAGTGCTAGAGATGTTTCTCTGCGAGGCCGGCAAGAGACCCAGTACTTC. It specifies CSARDVSLRGRQETQYF.

This clonotype was picked up many times. The CDR3 region has the DNA TGCGCCAGCAGCTTGGCCGCGGGAGTAACCTACAATGAGCAGTTCTTC. Residues: CASSLAAGVTYNEQFF. The V gene is TRBV5-1, the J gene TRBJ2-1, with 7 bases that match TRBD2. The CDR3 consists of 16 residues. CDR1 is SGHRS, CDR2 YFSETQ, per germline. J lost 2 bases, V lost 0 bases, and 5 bases had no gene match.